This T cell receptor (beta chain) was identified during a study of blood T cell repertoires in COVID-19. Data came from immunoSEQ multiplex PCR; TCRdb stores just in-frame clones and leaves some out. This table holds 200,000 or so clones, about 88% found once. The CDR3 covers 12 residues. Trimming pared 7 bases from V and 7 bases from J, leaving 11 bases between. The sequencing sample was made of peripheral blood. The origin of this receptor is a man aged 65-85 years with acute or convalescent COVID-19. The rearrangement joins TRBV12-3 or TRBV12-4 to TRBJ2-1; D may be TRBD1 (6 bases). CDR3 in amino acids: CASTRGTNEQFF. As DNA, the CDR3 is TGTGCCAGCACGAGGGGGACGAATGAGCAGTTCTTC.